This T cell receptor (beta chain) appears in the sequencing data of a study of T cells in Graves' hyperthyroidism and ophthalmopathy (dated 2019 in TCRdb). The study in broad terms: Peripheral blood was collected at initial diagnosis, before any treatment. A discovery cohort of roughly 100 patients, about 43 with Graves' ophthalmopathy and more than 55 with stable Graves' hyperthyroidism, was used to find distinguishing TCR V-J signatures. Prospective prediction of ophthalmopathy was tested in an independent validation cohort of 18 to 20 hyperthyroidism patients and around 16 patients who later progressed to ophthalmopathy. The 100 discovery patients were randomly split 7:3 into training and test sets. The study also compared thyroid tissue and blood T-cell repertoires from about six Graves' hyperthyroidism patients. Once sampling was done, hyperthyroidism patients were given methimazole at a starting dose of 30 mg daily, whereas ophthalmopathy patients were given high-dose intravenous methylprednisolone. The paper reports TCR Vbeta CDR3 sequencing of 140 or so peripheral blood samples: around 45 ophthalmopathy, 70 to 85 hyperthyroidism and roughly 17 progressor patients.

TCR beta CDR3 regions were amplified from RNA transcripts. The TCR CDR3 was subjected to a first round of RT-PCR using the HTBI primer set and the Qiagen OneStep RT-PCR kit. The libraries were constructed in a second round of multiplex PCR and then size-selected and purified. Libraries were sequenced paired-end with 100 bp reads on an Illumina HiSeq2000. From the authors' description of their analysis: SOAPnuke was used to process the raw data, throwing out any read that contained adapters or uncalled bases, had a mean Phred below 15, or lacked an exact constant-primer or identifier match. High-quality paired reads were merged using COPE v1.2.5, and each unique nucleotide sequence was defined as a clonotype. Clonotypes were aligned to IMGT TRBV, TRBD and TRBJ reference segments using MiTCR v1.1. The analysis was restricted to V-J combinations with a frequency above 0.0001, which together covered 99.2% of the repertoires. A TCS score was defined as the ratio between F50 (clonal expansion) and ExV (chaos), using BLOSUM62-based TCRdist between CDR3 peptides within each V-J. Welch's t-statistics and random forest reduced 500 to 550 V-J features to around 14, which were used in a naive Bayes classifier (R e1071). The raw public reads went through TCRdb reprocessing: fastp at Q25, MiXCR clone calling, in-frame beta chains kept. Identical CDR3 proteins give one entry, which carries the most common genes and DNA. The V and J calls were determined by TCRdb, not by the authors. For this sample the table gives over 300,000 distinct CDR3 sequences, of which approximately 13% were detected only once. 34% of the sample is held by the ten biggest clonotypes.

Summary of the overall study and its limitations: In validation, progression to ophthalmopathy was predicted by the model with roughly 71% sensitivity and roughly 72% specificity, a median of about 6.4 months before onset. No statistical method was used to fix the sample size in advance, and group allocation was not hidden from the investigators. In cross-validation, a model built on a 13 V-J signature told ophthalmopathy apart from stable hyperthyroidism with approximately 91% sensitivity and about 81% specificity, and in testing the same model reached 80%/75%. Most expanded thyroid clonotypes (frequency above 0.001) were also detected in blood, a finding suggesting that blood repertoires may reflect thyroid immune responses.

This clonotype appeared a few times. What antigen it recognizes has not been identified. The input lacks base qualities; no much larger clone sits a single base away. Moderately to severely active disease, a Clinical Activity Score of at least 3, a NOSPECS grade of at least 4, and a duration under 3 months were present in ophthalmopathy patients. Exclusion was applied to patients with uncontrolled infections, other autoimmune diseases, pregnancy or lactation. Diagnoses relied on clinical symptoms, serum thyroxine and TRAb, thyroid ultrasound and orbital computed tomography. PBMCs were separated from roughly 10 ml of fresh peripheral blood using Ficoll-Paque density gradient centrifugation. Total RNA was extracted using Trizol reagent, and RNA quality was assessed on an Agilent 2100 Bioanalyzer. This receptor was obtained from a middle-aged woman with Graves' ophthalmopathy. Specimen: blood.

The CDR3 has the sequence CASSTWDNQQGYTF. The bases are TGCGCCAGCAGCACATGGGACAACCAACAGGGCTACACCTTC. The V and J segments used are TRBV5-1 and TRBJ1-2, with TRBD1 perhaps the D gene, on 6 matching bases. The germline V gene supplies CDR1 SGHRS and CDR2 YFSETQ. From the cysteine through the phenylalanine, the CDR3 covers 14 amino acids. CDR3 DNA only is kept here, 42 bases in frame from base 1. Trimming removed 4 bases from V and 8 bases from J, leaving 18 bases between the germline ends. The entire variable domain, with the stretches around the CDR3 drawn from the reference TRBV5-1 and TRBJ1-2 proteins, is KAGVTQTPRYLIKTRGQQVTLSCSPISGHRSVSWYQQTPGQGLQFLFEYFSETQRNKGNFPGRFSGRQFSNSRSEMNVSTLELGDSALYLCASSTWDNQQGYTFGSGTRLTVV.